The clone carrying this TCR beta chain occurred once. About 10 milliliters of peripheral blood were drawn from each donor into EDTA-treated tubes. No fewer than 7 million PBMCs went into each sample. The record originates from a study of blood T cells in healthy people across ages. The authors ran a second PCR of 7 to 11 cycles using a sample-barcoded 5' primer and a J-beta primer mix. With 12 random nucleotides, a template-switch adaptor tagged each individual cDNA molecule. Each single sample gave us at least 2.5 million CDR3-containing paired-end reads. TCRdb called the 5' RACE reads again in MiXCR, with one record for every CDR3 protein. The table shows roughly 1,500,000 distinct CDR3 sequences, with about 43% occurring only once. Germline-derived CDR1 and CDR2 are MDHEN and SYDVKM. This CDR3 spans 11 amino acids. Trimming left V 6 bases short and J 8 bases short, with 9 bases between.

The source material was blood. The V call is TRBV28, the J call TRBJ2-3; D perhaps matches TRBD1 (6 bases). The TCR sequence derives from a woman under 30 in good health. CDR3 in amino acids: CASRGGGTQYF. In nucleotides, the CDR3 is TGTGCCAGCAGAGGGGGTGGTACGCAGTATTTT.